This T cell receptor beta chain is from a study of cytomegalovirus exposure and HLA in healthy donors. Points on this clone: Antigen: not known.

General study results and limits: Per a later analysis, HLA-associated TCR beta chains showed more clonal expansion than other, equally common TCR beta chains. Cytomegalovirus association was listed for 164 TCR beta chains. Later on, an analysis found that several of the most significant clusters appeared to be linked to common viral pathogens, which included parvovirus B19.

The PCR had 60 Vbeta and 13 Jbeta primers. Assay used: immunoSEQ multiplex PCR; TCRdb lists only in-frame clones, some missing. The sample has a few hundred thousand clones; 70% to 80% are singletons. Germline values: CDR1 SEHNR, CDR2 FQNEAQ (reference sequence). This CDR3 spans 15 amino acids. With V trimmed by 5 bases and J by 1 base, 5 bases remained unmatched. Sequenced sample: PBMCs. This sequence was found in a man aged 40-50 years in good health and CMV-seronegative. The genes are TRBV7-9 and TRBJ2-3; TRBD2 matches at 8 bases. The CDR3 region is CASSPGGAGTDTQYF. CDR3 nucleotides: TGTGCCAGCAGCCCGGGGGGGGCCGGCACAGATACGCAGTATTTT.